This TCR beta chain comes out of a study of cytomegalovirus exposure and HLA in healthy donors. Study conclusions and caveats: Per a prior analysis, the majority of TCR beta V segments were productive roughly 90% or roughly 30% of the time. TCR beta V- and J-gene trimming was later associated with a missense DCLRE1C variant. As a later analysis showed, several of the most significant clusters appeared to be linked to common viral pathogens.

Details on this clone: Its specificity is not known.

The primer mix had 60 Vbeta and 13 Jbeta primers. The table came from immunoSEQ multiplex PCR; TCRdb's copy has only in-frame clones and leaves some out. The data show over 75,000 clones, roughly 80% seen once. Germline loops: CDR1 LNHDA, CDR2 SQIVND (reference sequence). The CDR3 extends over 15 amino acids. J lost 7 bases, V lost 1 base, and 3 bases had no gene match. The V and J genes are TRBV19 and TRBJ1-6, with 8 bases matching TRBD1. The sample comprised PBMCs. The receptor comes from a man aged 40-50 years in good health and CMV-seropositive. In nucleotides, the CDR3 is TGTGCCAGTAGTATAGGTCGACAGGGGAATTCACCCCTCCACTTT. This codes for CASSIGRQGNSPLHF.